This T cell receptor (beta chain) was profiled in a study of patients and donors after allogeneic stem cell transplantation. Between the trimmed V and J ends, which lost 3 bases and 2 bases, there was a span of 7 bases. Germline V gives CDR1 MRHNA, CDR2 SNTAGT. The CDR3 sequence is 13 residues long. TCRdb passed the RT-PCR reads through MiXCR, listing each CDR3 protein once. The sample lists under 3,000 distinct CDR3 sequences, under 20% occurring once. The chain joins TRBV6-4 to TRBJ1-1, with D perhaps TRBD1 (5 bases). The source is a human donor who was either an allogeneic HSCT recipient or a stem cell or donor lymphocyte infusion donor (not recorded which). It is not recorded whose cells these are; they may come from a transplant donor. The sequenced sample was blood, either unsorted or a sorted T cell fraction (not recorded which). The CDR3 DNA sequence: TGTGCCAGCAGTGAGGGGGACAACACTGAAGCTTTCTTT. Protein: CASSEGDNTEAFF.